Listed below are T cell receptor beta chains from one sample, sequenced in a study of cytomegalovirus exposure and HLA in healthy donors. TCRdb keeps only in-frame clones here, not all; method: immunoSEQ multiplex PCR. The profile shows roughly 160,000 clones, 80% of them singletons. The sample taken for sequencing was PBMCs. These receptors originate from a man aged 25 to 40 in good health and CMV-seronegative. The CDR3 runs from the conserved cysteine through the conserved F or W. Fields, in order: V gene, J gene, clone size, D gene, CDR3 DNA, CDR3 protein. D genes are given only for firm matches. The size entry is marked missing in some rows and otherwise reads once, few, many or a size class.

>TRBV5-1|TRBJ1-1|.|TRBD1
TGCGCCAGCAGCTTGGCAGGGGGCTTGGGGAACACTGAAGCTTTCTTT
CASSLAGGLGNTEAFF
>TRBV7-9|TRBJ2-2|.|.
TGTGCCAGCAGCTTCGGGGGACTGGCCGGGGAGCTGTTTTTT
CASSFGGLAGELFF
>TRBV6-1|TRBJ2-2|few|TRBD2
TGTGCCACCCGGACTAGCGGCTACACCGGGGAGCTGTTTTTT
CATRTSGYTGELFF
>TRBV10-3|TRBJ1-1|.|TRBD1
TGTGCCATCAGCGGACAGGGAGAAGCGGCTTTCTTT
CAISGQGEAAFF
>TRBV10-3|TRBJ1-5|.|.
TGTGCCATCAGATCCGCAGGGGAGAATCAGCCCCAGCATTTT
CAIRSAGENQPQHF
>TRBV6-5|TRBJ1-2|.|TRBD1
TGTGCCAGCAGTTCCGACAGGGCCCCCTATGGCTACACCTTC
CASSSDRAPYGYTF
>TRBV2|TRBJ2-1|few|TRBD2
TGTGCCATCCGTGGGGGTAGCGGGGGGGCGGTCAATGAGCAGTTCTTC
CAIRGGSGGAVNEQFF
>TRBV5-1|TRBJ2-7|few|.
TGCGCCAGCAGCTTGGCCGGGAGCCTCAACTACGAGCAGTACTTC
CASSLAGSLNYEQYF
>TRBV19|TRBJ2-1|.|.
TGTGCCAGTAGTTCCGAGGCAGTCTCCTACAATGAGCAGTTCTTC
CASSSEAVSYNEQFF
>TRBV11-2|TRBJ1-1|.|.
TGTGCCAGCAGCTCCGACACCGACACTGAAGCTTTCTTT
CASSSDTDTEAFF
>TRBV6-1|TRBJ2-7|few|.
TGTGCCAGCAGTGAAGAAAGGGGACTCTCCTACGAGCAGTACTTC
CASSEERGLSYEQYF
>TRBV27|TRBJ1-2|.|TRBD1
TGTGCCAGCAGTTCGCAGGGGGCGGTGGATGGCTACACCTTC
CASSSQGAVDGYTF
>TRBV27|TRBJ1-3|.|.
TGTGCCAGCAGTTTATCTCGGCCCAGGGACTCTGGAAACACCATATATTTT
CASSLSRPRDSGNTIYF
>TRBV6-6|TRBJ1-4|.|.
TGTGCCAGCAGTCAAGTTACAGGCTCAACTAATGAAAAACTGTTTTTT
CASSQVTGSTNEKLFF
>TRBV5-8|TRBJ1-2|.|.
TGTGCCAGCAGCTTGGGGCCCACTCGACAATACGGCTACACCTTC
CASSLGPTRQYGYTF
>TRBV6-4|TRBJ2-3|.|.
TGTGCCAGCAGTGACTCAGGGGCCTATAGCACAGATACGCAGTATTTT
CASSDSGAYSTDTQYF
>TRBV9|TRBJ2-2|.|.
TGTGCCGGGTCTCGAGGGAACACCGGGGAGCTGTTTTTT
CAGSRGNTGELFF
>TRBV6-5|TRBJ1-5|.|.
TGTGCCAGCAGTCGCTCACATAGCAATCAGCCCCAGCATTTT
CASSRSHSNQPQHF
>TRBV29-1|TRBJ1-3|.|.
TGCAGCGCCCCCGGGACAGGAAACACCATATATTTT
CSAPGTGNTIYF
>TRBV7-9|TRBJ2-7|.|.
TGTTCCAGCAGCTCGGGGGACTCCAGCTACGAGCAGTACTTC
CSSSSGDSSYEQYF
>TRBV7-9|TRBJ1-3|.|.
TGTGCCAGCGGGGGGGGCTTTGGAAACACCATATATTTT
CASGGGFGNTIYF
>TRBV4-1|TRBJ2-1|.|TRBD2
TGCGCCAGCCGGGGGGGCCCCAATGAGCAGTTCTTC
CASRGGPNEQFF
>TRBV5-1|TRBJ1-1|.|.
TGCGCCAGCAGCCCCCGGGGGAGAGGCACTGAAGCTTTCTTT
CASSPRGRGTEAFF
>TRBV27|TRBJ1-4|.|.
TGTGCCAGCAGTACCATTGGGGCAGGGTGGGAAAATGAAAAACTGTTTTTT
CASSTIGAGWENEKLFF
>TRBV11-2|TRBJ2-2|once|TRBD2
TGTGCCAGCAGCCCGGGACTAGCGGGGGGGTCGAACACCGGGGAGCTGTTTTTT
CASSPGLAGGSNTGELFF
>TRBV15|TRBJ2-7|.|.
TGTGCCACCAGCAGAGATCGCGTCCGTTCCTACGAGCAGTACTTC
CATSRDRVRSYEQYF